This passage covers 6 T cell receptor beta chains from one sample sequenced in a study of OX40 agonist ivuxolimab in advanced cancers. Clones were read by immunoSEQ multiplex PCR, and TCRdb kept only the in-frame ones, dropping some. This sample has about 81,000 clones, with approximately 79% found just once. The material was CD4+ or CD8+ T cells sorted from blood, obtained in a trial of the OX40 agonist ivuxolimab. Receptors originate from an adult with an advanced solid tumor such as melanoma, head and neck, liver or kidney cancer.

The rearrangement links TRBV11-2 to TRBJ1-4; no firm D call. Germline CDR1 reads SGHAT; CDR2 reads FQNNGV. The V end was cut by 5 bases, the J end by 6 bases, with 4 bases between. CDR3 size: 11 residues. CDR3 residues: CASSPYEKLFF. The CDR3 region has the DNA TGTGCCAGCAGCCCTTATGAAAAACTGTTTTTT.

The J gene is TRBJ2-2, the V gene TRBV21-1; TRBD2 is the table's D call and was not checked against the DNA. TRBV21-1 is noted as a pseudogene. The CDR3 totals 15 residues. CDR3 sequence: CAPIKRKPNTGELFF. The CDR3 nucleotides read TGTGCCCCCATAAAGCGGAAACCCAACACCGGGGAGCTGTTTTTT.

CDR3: CASSRGKYTDTQYF. The DNA of the CDR3 is TGTGCCAGCAGCAGGGGAAAATACACAGATACGCAGTATTTT. The genes are TRBV28 and TRBJ2-3; D may be TRBD1 (6 bases). Trimming took 6 bases from V and 2 from J, leaving 12 bases between them. Germline loops: CDR1 MDHEN, CDR2 SYDVKM. This CDR3 is built from 14 residues.

The chain employs TRBV9 and TRBJ2-1; 8 bases are a match to TRBD2. V shed 3 bases and J 9 bases; nucleotides not matched to a gene: 8. Germline CDR1 is SGDLS and CDR2 is YYNGEE. The CDR3 length is 14 residues. CDR3 sequence: CASSGGVAGLEQFF. The CDR3 DNA reads TGTGCCAGCAGCGGGGGCGTAGCGGGACTTGAGCAGTTCTTC.

The gene calls are TRBV5-1 and TRBJ2-7; D perhaps matches TRBD2 (6 bases). CDR3 length: 18 residues. The germline V gene encodes CDR1 SGHRS and CDR2 YFSETQ. Trimming removed 2 bases from V and 3 bases from J, with 24 bases in between. The CDR3 here is CASSLGGRSPGNGYEQYF. CDR3 in DNA: TGCGCCAGCAGCTTAGGAGGGAGGTCCCCTGGGAATGGCTACGAGCAGTACTTC.

The chain links TRBV12-5 to TRBJ1-5; the D gene is possibly TRBD1 (5 bases). Germline CDR1 LGHNT, CDR2 FRNRAP. The CDR3 runs 16 residues. Trimming took off 7 bases at V and 5 bases at J, with 21 bases between the two ends. The DNA of the CDR3 is TGTGCTAGTGCGTCCGGGTCTGGGGGAGGCTATCAGCCCCAGCATTTT. It translates to CASASGSGGGYQPQHF.